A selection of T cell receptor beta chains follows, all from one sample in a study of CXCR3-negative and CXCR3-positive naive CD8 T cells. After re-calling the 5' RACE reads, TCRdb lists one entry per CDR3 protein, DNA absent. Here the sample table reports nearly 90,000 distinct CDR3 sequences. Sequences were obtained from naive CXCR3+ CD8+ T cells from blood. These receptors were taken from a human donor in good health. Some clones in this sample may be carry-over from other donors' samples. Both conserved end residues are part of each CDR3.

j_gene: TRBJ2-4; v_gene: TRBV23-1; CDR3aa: CASRTGGDIQYF
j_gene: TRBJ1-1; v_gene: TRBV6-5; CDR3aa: CASSYPPGTGFSGTTEAFF
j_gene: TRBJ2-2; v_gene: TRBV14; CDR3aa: CASSQDRQPNTGELFF
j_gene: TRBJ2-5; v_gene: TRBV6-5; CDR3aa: CASSYSRDRGETQYF
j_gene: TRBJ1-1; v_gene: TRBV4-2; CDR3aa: CASSQGLDTEAFF
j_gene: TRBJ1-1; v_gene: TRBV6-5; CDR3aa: CASSSPENTEAFF
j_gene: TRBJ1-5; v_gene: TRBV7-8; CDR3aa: CASSLMGSGQPQHF
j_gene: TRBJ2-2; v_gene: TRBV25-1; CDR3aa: CASSAPTGELFF
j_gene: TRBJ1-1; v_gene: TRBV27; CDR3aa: CASSHDRTDVAFF
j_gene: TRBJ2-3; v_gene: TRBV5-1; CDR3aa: CASSPEAAEQYF
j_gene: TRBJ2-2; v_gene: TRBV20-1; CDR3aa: CSAREGHSFGPGELFF
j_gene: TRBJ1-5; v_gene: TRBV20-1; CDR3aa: CSAYLGREPTDQPQHF
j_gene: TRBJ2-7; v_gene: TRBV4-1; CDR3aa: CASSQGIGENEQYF
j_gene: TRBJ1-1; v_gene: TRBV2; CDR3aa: CANLLGANTEAFF
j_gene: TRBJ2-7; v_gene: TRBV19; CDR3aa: CASGTSLFDEQYF
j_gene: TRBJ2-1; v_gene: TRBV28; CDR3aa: CASSLGLAGAWGFF
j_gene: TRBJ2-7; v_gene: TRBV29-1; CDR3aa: CSVCLAGQGSYEQYF
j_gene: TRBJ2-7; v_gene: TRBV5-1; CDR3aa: CASSLRDRGASSYEQYF
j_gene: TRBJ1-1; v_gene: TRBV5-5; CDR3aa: CASSPALWAEAFF
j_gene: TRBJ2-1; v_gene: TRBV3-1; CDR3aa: CASSPLRLAGDYNEQFF
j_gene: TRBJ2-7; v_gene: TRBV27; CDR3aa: CASSLSGTGGYEQYF
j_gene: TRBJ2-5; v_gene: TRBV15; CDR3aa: CATSRVWGKFRETQYF
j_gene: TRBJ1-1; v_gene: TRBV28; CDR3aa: CASSLAVYTEAFF
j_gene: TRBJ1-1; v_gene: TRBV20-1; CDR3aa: CSARTGTERMNTEAFF
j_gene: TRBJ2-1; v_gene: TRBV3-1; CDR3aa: CASSQDPPPLNADEQFF
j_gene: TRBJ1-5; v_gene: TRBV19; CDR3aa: CASRVGWDQPQHF
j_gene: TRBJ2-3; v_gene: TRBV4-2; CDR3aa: CASSRPGGVTSTDTQYF
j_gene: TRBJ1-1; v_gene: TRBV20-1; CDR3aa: CSARPTGITEAFF
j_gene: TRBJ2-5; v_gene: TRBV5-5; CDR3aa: CASMVVGVVDQETQYF
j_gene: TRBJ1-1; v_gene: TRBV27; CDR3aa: CASSIYTNTEAFF
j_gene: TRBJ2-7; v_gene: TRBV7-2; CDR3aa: CASSLQASSYEQYF
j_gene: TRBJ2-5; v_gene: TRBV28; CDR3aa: CASYRPWGPGRQETQYF
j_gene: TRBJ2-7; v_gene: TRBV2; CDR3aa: CASRSMRERPNEQYF
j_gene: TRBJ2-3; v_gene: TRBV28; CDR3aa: CASSLALSGDTDTQYF
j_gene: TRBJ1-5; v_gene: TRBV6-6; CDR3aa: CASSYTGEDQPQHF
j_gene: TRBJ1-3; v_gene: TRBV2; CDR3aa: CASSEGDTIYF
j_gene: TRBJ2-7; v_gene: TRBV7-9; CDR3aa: CASSLDPQGDEQYF
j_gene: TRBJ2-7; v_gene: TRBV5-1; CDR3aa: CASSLYTGGVDEQYF
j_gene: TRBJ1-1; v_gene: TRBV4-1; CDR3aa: CASSQGGGSEAFF
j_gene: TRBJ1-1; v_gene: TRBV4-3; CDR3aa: CASSHHFESLNTEAFF
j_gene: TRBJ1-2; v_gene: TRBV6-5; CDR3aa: CASRDPGTLLSYTF
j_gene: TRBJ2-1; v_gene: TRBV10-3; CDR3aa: CAISVDAGKSSYNEQFF
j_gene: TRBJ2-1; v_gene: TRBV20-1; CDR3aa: CSARDLVNEQFF
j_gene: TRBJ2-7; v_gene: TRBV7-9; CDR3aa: CASSLAGEPYEQYF
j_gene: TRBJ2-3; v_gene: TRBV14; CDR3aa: CASSPPAGGTDTQYF
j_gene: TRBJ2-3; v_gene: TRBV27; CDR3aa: CASSLRDAGGTDTQYF